This TCR beta chain is from a study of T-cell reconstitution after alpha-beta-depleted transplantation in children. Broader study findings: Several hundred expanded graft clones reportedly gave rise to the alpha-beta T cells present about two months after transplant. T-cell counts and diversity were attributed mostly to newly produced T cells one year after transplant.

The germline gives CDR1 SEHNR, CDR2 FQNEAQ (reference sequence). The CDR3 is 12 amino acids. V shed 7 bases, J shed 5 bases, and the junction held 3 bases outside the gene matches. A TCRbeta library incorporating unique molecular identifiers was prepared. TCRdb reprocessed the PCR reads via MiXCR and lists one record per CDR3 protein. The table lists 65,000 to 90,000 distinct CDR3 sequences, 11% of them singletons. This clonotype was recorded at least ten times. Its antigen is as yet unknown. The sample was PBMCs, taken before TCRalphabeta/CD19-depleted stem cell transplant. The clonotype originates from a boy younger than 18 with acute myeloid leukemia, due to receive a stem cell transplant. V gene TRBV7-9 combines with J gene TRBJ2-5; 8 nucleotides line up with TRBD2. The CDR3 nucleotides read TGTGCCAGCACCCGGACTAGCGAGACCCAGTACTTC. Residues: CASTRTSETQYF.